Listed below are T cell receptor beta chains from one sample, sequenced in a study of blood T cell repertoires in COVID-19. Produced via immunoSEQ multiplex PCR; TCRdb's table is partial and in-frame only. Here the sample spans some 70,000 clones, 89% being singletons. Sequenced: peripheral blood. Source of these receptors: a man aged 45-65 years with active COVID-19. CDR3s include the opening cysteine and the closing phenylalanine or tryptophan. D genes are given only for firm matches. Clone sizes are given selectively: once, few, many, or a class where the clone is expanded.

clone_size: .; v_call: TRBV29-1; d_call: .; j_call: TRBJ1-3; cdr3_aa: CSVEDHSLGNTIYF; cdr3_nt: TGCAGCGTTGAAGATCACAGTTTAGGAAACACCATATATTTT
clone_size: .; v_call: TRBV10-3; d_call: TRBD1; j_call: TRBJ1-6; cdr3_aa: CAIRATGERAPLHF; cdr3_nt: TGTGCCATCAGGGCGACAGGGGAAAGGGCACCCCTCCACTTT
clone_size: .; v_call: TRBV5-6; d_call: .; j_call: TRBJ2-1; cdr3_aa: CASSLTNEQFF; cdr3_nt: TGTGCCAGCAGCTTGACTAATGAGCAGTTCTTC
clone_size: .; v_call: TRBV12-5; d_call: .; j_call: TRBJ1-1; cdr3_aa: CASGLIPGDTEAFF; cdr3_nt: TGTGCTAGTGGTTTGATCCCAGGGGACACTGAAGCTTTCTTT
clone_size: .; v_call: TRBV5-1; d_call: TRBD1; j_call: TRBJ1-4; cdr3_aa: CASSLDRGNEKLFF; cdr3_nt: TGCGCCAGCAGCCTCGACAGGGGAAATGAAAAACTGTTTTTT
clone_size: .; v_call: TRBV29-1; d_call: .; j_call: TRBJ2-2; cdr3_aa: CSAVYGELFF; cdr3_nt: TGCAGCGCCGTATACGGGGAGCTGTTTTTT
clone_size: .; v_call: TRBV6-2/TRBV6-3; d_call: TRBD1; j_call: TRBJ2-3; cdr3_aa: CASSSLRDRGPDTQYF; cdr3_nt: TGTGCCAGCAGTTCGCTTCGGGACAGGGGGCCAGATACGCAGTATTTT
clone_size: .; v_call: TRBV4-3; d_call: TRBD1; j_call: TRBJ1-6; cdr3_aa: CASSQAQGARSPLHF; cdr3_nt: TGCGCCAGCAGCCAGGCCCAGGGGGCGCGTTCACCCCTCCACTTT
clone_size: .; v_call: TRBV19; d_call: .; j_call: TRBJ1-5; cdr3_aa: CASSIAPTAQPQHF; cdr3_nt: TGTGCCAGTAGTATCGCCCCTACAGCTCAGCCCCAGCATTTT
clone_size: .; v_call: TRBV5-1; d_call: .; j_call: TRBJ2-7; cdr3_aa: CASSLGQFYEQYF; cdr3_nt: TGCGCCAGCAGCTTGGGACAATTCTACGAGCAGTACTTC
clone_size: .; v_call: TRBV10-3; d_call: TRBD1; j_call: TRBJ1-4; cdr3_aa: CAISGTGEGEKLFF; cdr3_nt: TGTGCCATCAGCGGGACAGGGGAGGGGGAAAAACTGTTTTTT
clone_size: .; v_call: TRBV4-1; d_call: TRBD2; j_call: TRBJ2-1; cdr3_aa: CASSQIAGGRNEQFF; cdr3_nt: TGCGCCAGCAGCCAAATAGCGGGGGGGCGGAATGAGCAGTTCTTC
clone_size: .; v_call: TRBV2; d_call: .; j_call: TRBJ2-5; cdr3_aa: CASSGGRGGLVETQYF; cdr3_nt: TGTGCCAGCAGTGGAGGGAGGGGGGGGCTGGTGGAGACCCAGTACTTC
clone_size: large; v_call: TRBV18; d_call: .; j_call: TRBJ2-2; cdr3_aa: CASSPHPLGGANTGELFF; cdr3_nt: TGTGCCAGCTCACCACACCCCCTGGGGGGGGCCAACACCGGGGAGCTGTTTTTT
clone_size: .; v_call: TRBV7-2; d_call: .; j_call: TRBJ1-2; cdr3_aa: CASSILTGPGYTF; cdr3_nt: TGTGCCAGCAGCATCCTAACAGGGCCGGGCTACACCTTC
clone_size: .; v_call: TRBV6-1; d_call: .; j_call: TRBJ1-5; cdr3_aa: CASSEWEGGVAIQPQHF; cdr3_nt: TGTGCCAGCAGTGAATGGGAAGGAGGGGTGGCGATTCAGCCCCAGCATTTT
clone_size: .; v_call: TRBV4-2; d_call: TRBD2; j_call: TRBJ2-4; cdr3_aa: CASSLLSGGEAKNIQYF; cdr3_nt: TGTGCCAGCAGCCTCCTTAGCGGGGGGGAAGCCAAAAACATTCAGTACTTC
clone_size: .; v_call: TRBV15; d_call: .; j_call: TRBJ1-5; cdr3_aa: CATTTLGDQPQHF; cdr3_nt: TGTGCCACCACTACCCTAGGGGATCAGCCCCAGCATTTT
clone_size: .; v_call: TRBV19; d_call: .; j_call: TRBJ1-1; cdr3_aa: CASSLREGIRAFF; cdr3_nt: TGTGCCAGTAGCCTTAGGGAGGGAATAAGAGCTTTCTTT
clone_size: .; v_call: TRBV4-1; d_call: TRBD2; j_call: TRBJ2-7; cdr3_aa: CASSQGLAGAYTYEQYF; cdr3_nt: TGCGCCAGCAGCCAAGGACTAGCGGGGGCATATACCTACGAGCAGTACTTC
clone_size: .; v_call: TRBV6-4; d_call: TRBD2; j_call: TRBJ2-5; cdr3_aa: CASSRTSAAGSAQYF; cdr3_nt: TGTGCCAGCAGTAGGACTAGCGCCGCCGGGTCGGCCCAGTACTTC
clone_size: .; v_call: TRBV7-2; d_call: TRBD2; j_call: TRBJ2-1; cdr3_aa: CASSSRRTSGGSGEQFF; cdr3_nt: TGTGCCAGCAGCTCACGTAGGACTAGCGGGGGGTCGGGTGAGCAGTTCTTC
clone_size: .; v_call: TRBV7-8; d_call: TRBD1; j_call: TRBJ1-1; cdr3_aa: CASSFSITGGAENTEAFF; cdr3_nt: TGTGCCAGCAGCTTCTCTATAACAGGGGGCGCCGAGAACACTGAAGCTTTCTTT
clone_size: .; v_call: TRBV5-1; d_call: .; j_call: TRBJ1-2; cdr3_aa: CASSFAAGDNYGYTF; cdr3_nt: TGCGCCAGCAGCTTCGCGGCAGGGGATAACTATGGCTACACCTTC
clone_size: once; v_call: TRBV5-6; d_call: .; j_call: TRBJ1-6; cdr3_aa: CASSLYSSYNSPLHF; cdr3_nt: TGTGCCAGCAGCTTGTACAGCTCCTATAATTCACCCCTCCACTTT
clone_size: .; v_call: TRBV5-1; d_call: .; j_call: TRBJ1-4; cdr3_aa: CASSLWGQGEKLFF; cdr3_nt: TGCGCCAGCAGCTTGTGGGGACAAGGTGAAAAACTGTTTTTT
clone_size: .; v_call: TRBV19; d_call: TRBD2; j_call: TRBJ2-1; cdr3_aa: CASRQIPGLAGGRYEQFF; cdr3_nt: TGTGCCAGTAGGCAGATCCCGGGACTAGCGGGGGGGCGTTATGAGCAGTTCTTC
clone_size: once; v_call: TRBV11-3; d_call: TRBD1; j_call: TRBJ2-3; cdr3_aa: CASSLVGQGDTDTQYF; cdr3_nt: TGTGCCAGCAGCTTAGTGGGTCAGGGGGACACAGATACGCAGTATTTT
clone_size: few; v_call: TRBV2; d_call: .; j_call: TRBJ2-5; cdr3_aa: CASSDYPRETQYF; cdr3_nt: TGTGCCAGCAGTGACTACCCTAGAGAGACCCAGTACTTC
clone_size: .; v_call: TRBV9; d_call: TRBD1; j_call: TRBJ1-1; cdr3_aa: CASSDRGTEAFF; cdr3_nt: TGTGCCAGCAGCGACAGGGGCACTGAAGCTTTCTTT
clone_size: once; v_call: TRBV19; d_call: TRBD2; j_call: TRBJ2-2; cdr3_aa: CASSNPGTSGGELFF; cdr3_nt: TGTGCCAGTAGTAACCCCGGGACTAGCGGCGGGGAGCTGTTTTTT
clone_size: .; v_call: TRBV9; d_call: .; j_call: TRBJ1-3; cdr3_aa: CASSPRDGRGSGGNTIYF; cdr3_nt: TGTGCCAGCAGCCCGAGAGACGGGCGGGGGTCCGGGGGAAACACCATATATTTT
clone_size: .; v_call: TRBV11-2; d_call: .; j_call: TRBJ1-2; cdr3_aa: CASSLATGYYGYTF; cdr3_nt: TGTGCCAGCAGCTTAGCTACAGGGTACTATGGCTACACCTTC
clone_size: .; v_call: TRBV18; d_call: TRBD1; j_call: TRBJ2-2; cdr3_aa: CASSPGTANTGELFF; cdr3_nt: TGTGCCAGCTCACCGGGGACAGCTAACACCGGGGAGCTGTTTTTT
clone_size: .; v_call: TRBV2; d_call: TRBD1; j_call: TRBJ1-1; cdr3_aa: CASSEGPGQGGTEAFF; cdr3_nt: TGTGCCAGCAGTGAAGGGCCGGGACAGGGTGGTACTGAAGCTTTCTTT
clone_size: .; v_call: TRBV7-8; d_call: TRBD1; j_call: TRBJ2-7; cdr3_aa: CASSLRTGSPTEQYF; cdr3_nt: TGTGCCAGCAGCCTTCGGACAGGGAGCCCTACGGAGCAGTACTTC
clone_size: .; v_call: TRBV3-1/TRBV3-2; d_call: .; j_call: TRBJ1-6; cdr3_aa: CASSQGTGRNSPLHF; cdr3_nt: TGTGCCAGCAGCCAAGGAACAGGAAGGAATTCACCCCTCCACTTT
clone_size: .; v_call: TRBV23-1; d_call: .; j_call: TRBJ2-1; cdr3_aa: CASRILAGNTDNEQFF; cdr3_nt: TGCGCCAGCCGGATCCTCGCGGGGAATACTGACAATGAGCAGTTCTTC
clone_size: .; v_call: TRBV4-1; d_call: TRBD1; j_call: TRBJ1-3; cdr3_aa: CASSPRGGPSGNTIYF; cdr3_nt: TGCGCCAGCAGCCCCAGAGGGGGCCCCTCTGGAAACACCATATATTTT
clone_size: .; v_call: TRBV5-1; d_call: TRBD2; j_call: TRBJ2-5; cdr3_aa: CASSPGLAGGFEETQYF; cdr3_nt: TGCGCCAGCAGCCCGGGACTAGCGGGGGGGTTCGAAGAGACCCAGTACTTC
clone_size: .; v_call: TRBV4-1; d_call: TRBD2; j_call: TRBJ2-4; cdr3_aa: CASSSHPLGTSGDVSIQYF; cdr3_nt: TGCGCCAGCAGCTCCCACCCCTTAGGGACTAGCGGGGATGTTAGCATTCAGTACTTC
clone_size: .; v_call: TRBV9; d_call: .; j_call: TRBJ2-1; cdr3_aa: CASSVGRGPHDEQFF; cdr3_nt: TGTGCCAGCAGCGTAGGGCGGGGGCCCCACGATGAGCAGTTCTTC
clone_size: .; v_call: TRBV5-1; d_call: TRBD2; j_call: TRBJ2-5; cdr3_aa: CASSATSYQETQYF; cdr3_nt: TGCGCCAGCAGCGCGACTAGCTACCAAGAGACCCAGTACTTC
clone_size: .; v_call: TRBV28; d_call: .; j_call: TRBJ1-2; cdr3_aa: CASRRDTGNDYGYTF; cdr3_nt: TGTGCCAGCAGGCGCGATACGGGGAACGACTATGGCTACACCTTC
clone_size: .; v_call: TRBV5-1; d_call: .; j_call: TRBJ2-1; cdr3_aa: CASSLIENEQFF; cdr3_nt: TGCGCCAGCAGCTTGATAGAGAATGAGCAGTTCTTC